This T cell receptor beta chain was identified during a study of response to subunit inactivated influenza vaccine. CDR3 size: 14 residues. The V end lost 7 bases, the J end lost 5 bases, and 20 bases lay between the germline ends. The V gene's germline CDR1 is SQVTM and CDR2 ANQGSEA. MiXCR, applied by TCRdb to the RT-PCR reads, yields one record per CDR3 protein. The data contain 700,000 to 800,000 distinct CDR3 sequences, roughly 20% of them singletons. This clonotype was counted a few times. Its antigen is as yet unknown. Study results and limitations: Authors suggested that a seasonal influenza vaccination recruits few new T cells each time.

The chain carries TRBV29-1 and TRBJ2-5, with D possibly being TRBD2 (5 bases). The material was PBMCs from blood, obtained about 5 days after vaccination. The clonotype was recovered from a man in his fifties or sixties who received an inactivated influenza vaccine. The CDR3 here is CSAAQDPGMETQYF. In DNA form, the CDR3 reads TGCAGCGCCGCTCAGGACCCCGGGATGGAGACCCAGTACTTC. Complete variable domain (other parts from reference TRBV29-1 and TRBJ2-5): SAVISQKPSRDICQRGTSLTIQCQVDSQVTMMFWYRQQPGQSLTLIATANQGSEATYESGFVIDKFPISRPNLTFSTLTVSNMSPEDSSIYLCSAAQDPGMETQYFGPGTRLLVL.